A selection of T cell receptor beta chains follows, all from one sample in a study of blood T cells in healthy people across ages. MiXCR, run by TCRdb on the 5' RACE reads, gives a single entry per CDR3 protein. The sample has some 880,000 distinct CDR3 sequences, around 36% seen once. Sequencing was done on a sample of blood. These receptors all come from a young man in good health. CDR3s include the opening cysteine and the closing phenylalanine or tryptophan. The D gene is left open where the match is weak. Clone size is shown for a subset of rows, as once, few, many or a class of expanded clone.

size,V,D,J,DNA,CDR3
few,TRBV5-5,TRBD1,TRBJ1-1,TGTGCCAGCAGCACCGCGGACAGGGGGACTTGGGGCACTGAAGCTTTCTTT,CASSTADRGTWGTEAFF
.,TRBV6-2/TRBV6-3,.,TRBJ1-5,TGTGCCTGCAGTTACGGCGGAAGCCAGCCCCAGCATTTT,CACSYGGSQPQHF
.,TRBV5-1,TRBD1,TRBJ1-6,TGCGCCAGCAGCCGAGACAGGGACAATTCACCCCTCCACTTT,CASSRDRDNSPLHF
.,TRBV6-4,.,TRBJ1-2,TGTGCCAGCAGTTCGACCCTACAGGGCGGCGGCGACTACACCTTC,CASSSTLQGGGDYTF
many,TRBV29-1,.,TRBJ2-3,TGCAGCGGGGCCCGCAGGGTATCGGGGGATACGCAGTATTTT,CSGARRVSGDTQYF
many,TRBV12-3/TRBV12-4,.,TRBJ1-5,TGTGCCAGCAGTTTTCAGGGGTATGGCCGTAGCAATCAGCCCCAGCATTTT,CASSFQGYGRSNQPQHF
.,TRBV20-1,.,TRBJ1-1,TGCAGTGCTAGAGATCAGGGAACCGACACTGAAGCTTTCTTT,CSARDQGTDTEAFF
.,TRBV4-3,.,TRBJ2-2,TGCGCCAGCAGCCGACAACAGGCCCGACAGGCCCACACCGGGGAGCTGTTTTTT,CASSRQQARQAHTGELFF
.,TRBV6-1,.,TRBJ1-1,TGTGCCCCACGGGGAAACACTGAAGCTTTCTTT,CAPRGNTEAFF
.,TRBV20-1,.,TRBJ2-2,TGCAGTGCTAGAGCCAGGGGGAACACCGGGGAGCTGTTTTTT,CSARARGNTGELFF
.,TRBV10-3,.,TRBJ2-7,TGTGCCATCAGTGACCCGGGAAGTCTCCGGCAGTACTTC,CAISDPGSLRQYF
few,TRBV9,TRBD1,TRBJ2-7,TGTGCCAGCAGCGTAGCCGCGGGACAGGGCTACGAGCAGTACTTC,CASSVAAGQGYEQYF
many,TRBV7-2,.,TRBJ2-3,TGCGCCAGCAGCCTTGACCCCACCGATACGCAGTATTTT,CASSLDPTDTQYF
.,TRBV9,.,TRBJ1-2,TGTGCCAGCAGCGTAGCTCGGAACTATGGCTACACCTTC,CASSVARNYGYTF
.,TRBV4-3,TRBD2,TRBJ2-3,TGCGCCAGCAGCCACTTCACCGGGGGGGTCACAGATACGCAGTATTTT,CASSHFTGGVTDTQYF
.,TRBV5-1,TRBD2,TRBJ2-2,TGCGCCAGCAGCTTGTCTGCGGGAGCGACCGGGGAGCTGTTTTTT,CASSLSAGATGELFF
many,TRBV3-1,TRBD2,TRBJ2-3,TGTGCCAGCAGCCCAGCGGGGGTTGGCACAGATACGCAGTATTTT,CASSPAGVGTDTQYF
.,TRBV29-1,.,TRBJ2-2,TGCAGCGTTGAGGTGTCAGGGGCAGGTACCGGGGAGCTGTTTTTT,CSVEVSGAGTGELFF
.,TRBV29-1,.,TRBJ1-2,TGCAGCGTTGGCCCCAACAGGGCTAACTATGGCTACACCTTC,CSVGPNRANYGYTF
many,TRBV20-1,.,TRBJ1-2,TGCAGTGCTAGAGGTCTCCAGGGAGAACGCTATGGCTACACCTTC,CSARGLQGERYGYTF
few,TRBV29-1,.,TRBJ2-5,TGCAGCGTTGAGGTCCACCAAGAGACCCAGTACTTC,CSVEVHQETQYF
.,TRBV9,.,TRBJ1-4,TGTGCCAGCAGCGTCGGAGGGACGGCCGATAATGAAAAACTGTTTTTT,CASSVGGTADNEKLFF
.,TRBV10-3,TRBD1,TRBJ2-5,TGTGTCATCAGTGAGGACAGGGGGCTAAGGAATGAGCAGTACTTC,CVISEDRGLRNEQYF
once,TRBV7-9,TRBD1,TRBJ2-3,TGTGCCAGCAGCTTAGCCGACAGGGGCGCTACTAGCACAGATACGCAGTATTTT,CASSLADRGATSTDTQYF
.,TRBV12-3/TRBV12-4,TRBD1,TRBJ1-1,TGTGCCAGCAAACCTTCAACAGGGGTCACTGAAGCTTTCTTT,CASKPSTGVTEAFF
.,TRBV24-1,.,TRBJ2-3,TGTGCCACCGCCAGCTTTGGGGATACGCAGTATTTT,CATASFGDTQYF
many,TRBV7-2,TRBD1,TRBJ2-7,TGTGCCAGCAGCTTAGTATCGGGACAGGGTTCAAGCGAGCAGTACTTC,CASSLVSGQGSSEQYF